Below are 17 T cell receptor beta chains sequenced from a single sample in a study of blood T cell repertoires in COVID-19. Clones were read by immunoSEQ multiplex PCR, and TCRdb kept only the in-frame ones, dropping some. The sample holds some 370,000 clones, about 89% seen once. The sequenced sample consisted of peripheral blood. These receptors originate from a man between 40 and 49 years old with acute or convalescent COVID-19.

The DNA of the CDR3 is TGTGCCAGCAGTGTGGGACTTATTTCTACTAATGAAAAACTGTTTTTT. Its protein is CASSVGLISTNEKLFF. The chain recombines TRBV2 with TRBJ1-4; weak D call: TRBD1 (5 bases). Germline V gene sequence: CDR1 SNHLY, CDR2 FYNNEI. The CDR3 length is 16 residues. The germline V and J ends were trimmed by 4 bases and 2 bases, with 14 bases remaining between them. Combining the CDR3 with reference TRBV2 and TRBJ1-4 gives the whole variable domain EPEVTQTPSHQVTQMGQEVILRCVPISNHLYFYWYRQILGQKVEFLVSFYNNEISEKSEIFDDQFSVERPDGSNFTLKIRSTKLEDSAMYFCASSVGLISTNEKLFFGSGTQLSVL.

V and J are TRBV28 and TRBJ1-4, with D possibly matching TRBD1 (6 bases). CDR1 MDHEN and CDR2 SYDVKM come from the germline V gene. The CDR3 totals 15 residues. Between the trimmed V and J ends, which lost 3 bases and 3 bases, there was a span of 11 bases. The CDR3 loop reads CASSFLRGSNEKLFF. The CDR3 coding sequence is TGTGCCAGCAGTTTTCTCAGGGGCTCTAATGAAAAACTGTTTTTT. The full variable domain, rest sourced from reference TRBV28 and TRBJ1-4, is DVKVTQSSRYLVKRTGEKVFLECVQDMDHENMFWYRQDPGLGLRLIYFSYDVKMKEKGDIPEGYSVSREKKERFSLILESASTNQTSMYLCASSFLRGSNEKLFFGSGTQLSVL.

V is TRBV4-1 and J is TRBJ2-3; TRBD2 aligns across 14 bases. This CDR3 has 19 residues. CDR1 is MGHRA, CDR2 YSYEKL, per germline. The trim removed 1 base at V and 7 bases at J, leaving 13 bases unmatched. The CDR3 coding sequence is TGCGCCAGCAGCCAAGCCCAAGCGGGACTAGCGGGAGAGGGAAATACGCAGTATTTT. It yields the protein CASSQAQAGLAGEGNTQYF.

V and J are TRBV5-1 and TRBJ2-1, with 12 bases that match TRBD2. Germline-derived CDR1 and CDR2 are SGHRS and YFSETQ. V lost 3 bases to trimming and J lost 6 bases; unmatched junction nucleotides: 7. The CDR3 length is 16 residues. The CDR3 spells CASSSDLAGGVNEQFF. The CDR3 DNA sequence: TGCGCCAGCAGCTCCGACCTAGCGGGGGGGGTCAATGAGCAGTTCTTC. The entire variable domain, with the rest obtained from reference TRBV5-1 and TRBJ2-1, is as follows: KAGVTQTPRYLIKTRGQQVTLSCSPISGHRSVSWYQQTPGQGLQFLFEYFSETQRNKGNFPGRFSGRQFSNSRSEMNVSTLELGDSALYLCASSSDLAGGVNEQFFGPGTRLTVL.

CDR3 protein: CASSDRGDYNEQFF. The CDR3 coding sequence is TGTGCCAGCAGTGACAGGGGTGACTACAATGAGCAGTTCTTC. This rearrangement joins TRBV6-4 to TRBJ2-1, with D perhaps matching TRBD1 (5 bases). This CDR3 has 14 residues. V was cut by 2 bases and J by 3 bases, with 8 bases left in between. CDR1 and CDR2 (germline): MRHNA, SNTAGT.

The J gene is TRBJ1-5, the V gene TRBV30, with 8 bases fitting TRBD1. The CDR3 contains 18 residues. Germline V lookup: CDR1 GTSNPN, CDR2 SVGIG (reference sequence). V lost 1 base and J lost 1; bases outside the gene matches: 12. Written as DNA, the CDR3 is TGTGCCTGGAGTGAATTACAGGGGGATCTGGGGAGCAATCAGCCCCAGCATTTT. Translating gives CAWSELQGDLGSNQPQHF. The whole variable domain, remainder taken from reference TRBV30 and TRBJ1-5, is SQTIHQWPATLVQPVGSPLSLECTVEGTSNPNLYWYRQAAGRGLQLLFYSVGIGQISSEVPQNLSASRPQDRQFILSSKKLLLSDSGFYLCAWSELQGDLGSNQPQHFGDGTRLSIL.

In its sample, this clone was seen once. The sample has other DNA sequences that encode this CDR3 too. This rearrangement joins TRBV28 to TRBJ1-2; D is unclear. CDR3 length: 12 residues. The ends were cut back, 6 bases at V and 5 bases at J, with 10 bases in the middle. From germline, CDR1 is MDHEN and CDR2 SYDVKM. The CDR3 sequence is CASSLTGYGYTF. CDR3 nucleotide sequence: TGTGCCAGCAGCCTCACGGGGTATGGCTACACCTTC.

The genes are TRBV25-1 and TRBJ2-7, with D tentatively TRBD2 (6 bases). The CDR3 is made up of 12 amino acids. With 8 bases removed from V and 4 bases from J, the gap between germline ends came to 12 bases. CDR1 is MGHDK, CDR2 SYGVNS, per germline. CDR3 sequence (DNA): TGTGCCAGCGCGGGGTACTTTTACGAGCAGTACTTC. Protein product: CASAGYFYEQYF.

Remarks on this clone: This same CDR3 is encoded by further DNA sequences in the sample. This chain's CDR3 is CASSERTGQETQYF. The CDR3 nucleotides are TGTGCCAGCAGTGAAAGGACAGGGCAAGAGACCCAGTACTTC. The rearrangement links TRBV2 to TRBJ2-5, with TRBD1 matching 8 bases. CDR1 and CDR2 from the germline V gene are SNHLY and FYNNEI. V gave up 2 bases and J gave up 2 bases; unmatched junction bases: 1. CDR3 length: 14 amino acids.

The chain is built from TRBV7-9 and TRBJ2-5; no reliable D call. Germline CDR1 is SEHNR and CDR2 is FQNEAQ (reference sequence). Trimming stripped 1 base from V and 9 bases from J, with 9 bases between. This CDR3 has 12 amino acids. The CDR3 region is CASSLGAGAQYF. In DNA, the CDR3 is TGTGCCAGCAGCTTAGGGGCCGGCGCCCAGTACTTC.

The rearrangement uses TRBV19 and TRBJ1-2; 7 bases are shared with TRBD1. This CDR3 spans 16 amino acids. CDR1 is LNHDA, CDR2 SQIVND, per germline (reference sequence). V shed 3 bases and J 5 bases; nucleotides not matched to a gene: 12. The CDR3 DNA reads TGTGCCAGTAGTATCGGGACCCAGACAGGGCGGTATGGCTACACCTTC. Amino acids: CASSIGTQTGRYGYTF.

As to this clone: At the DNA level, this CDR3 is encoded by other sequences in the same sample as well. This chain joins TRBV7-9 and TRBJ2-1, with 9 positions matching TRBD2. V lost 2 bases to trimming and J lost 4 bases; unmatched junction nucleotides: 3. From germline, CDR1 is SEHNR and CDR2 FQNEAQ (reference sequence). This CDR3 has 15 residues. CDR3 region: CASSLSGGLYNEQFF. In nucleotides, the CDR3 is TGTGCCAGCAGCTTAAGCGGGGGGCTGTACAATGAGCAGTTCTTC.

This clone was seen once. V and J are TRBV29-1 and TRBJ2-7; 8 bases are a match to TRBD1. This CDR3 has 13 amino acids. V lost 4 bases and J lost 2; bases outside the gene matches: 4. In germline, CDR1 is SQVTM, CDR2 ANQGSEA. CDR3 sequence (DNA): TGCAGCGTTGGTCAGGGGGCACCCTACGAGCAGTACTTC. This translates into CSVGQGAPYEQYF.

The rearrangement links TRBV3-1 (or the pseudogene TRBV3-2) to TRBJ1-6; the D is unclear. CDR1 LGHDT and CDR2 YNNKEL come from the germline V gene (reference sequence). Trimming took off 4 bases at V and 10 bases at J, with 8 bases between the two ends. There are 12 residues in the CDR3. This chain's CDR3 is CASSLRASPLHF. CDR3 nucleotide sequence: TGTGCCAGCAGCCTCCGCGCCTCACCCCTCCACTTT.

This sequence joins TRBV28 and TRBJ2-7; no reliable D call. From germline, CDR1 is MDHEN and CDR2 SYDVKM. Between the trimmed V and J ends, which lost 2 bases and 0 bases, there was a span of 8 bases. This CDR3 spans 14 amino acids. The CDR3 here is CASSLPSDSYEQYF. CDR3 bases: TGTGCCAGCAGTTTACCCAGTGACTCCTACGAGCAGTACTTC.

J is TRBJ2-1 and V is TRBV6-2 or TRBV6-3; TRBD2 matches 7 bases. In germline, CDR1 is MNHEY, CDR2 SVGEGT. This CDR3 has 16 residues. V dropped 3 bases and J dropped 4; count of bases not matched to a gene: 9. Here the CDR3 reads CASSYPSGVEYNEQFF. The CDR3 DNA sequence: TGTGCCAGCAGTTATCCAAGCGGGGTGGAATACAATGAGCAGTTCTTC.

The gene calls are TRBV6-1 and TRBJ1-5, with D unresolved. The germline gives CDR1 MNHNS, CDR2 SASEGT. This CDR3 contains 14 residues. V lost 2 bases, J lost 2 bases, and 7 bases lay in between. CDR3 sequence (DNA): TGTGCCAGCAGTGAAATGGCCCGCAATCAGCCCCAGCATTTT. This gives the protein CASSEMARNQPQHF.